This T cell receptor (beta chain) originates from a study of T cell repertoires in cytomegalovirus infection. Overall study context: Used in the study were CMV epitopes, some recently identified and HLA-C-restricted, others well-studied and HLA-B-restricted. Study conclusions and caveats: Cumulated frequencies of public TCR beta families served to identify carriers of CMV plus the relevant HLA.

Of note for this clonotype: Antigen unknown.

V shed 5 bases and J shed 2 bases, with 15 bases lying between them. In germline, CDR1 is MDHEN, CDR2 SYDVKM. The CDR3 is made up of 15 amino acids. In TCRdb, the reads were re-called with MiXCR into one record per CDR3 protein. The data hold 550,000 to 850,000 distinct CDR3 sequences, with roughly 36% observed a single time. Sequenced material: cultured PBMCs, taken from culture after CMV antigen stimulation. This clonotype originated in a human donor in good health (CMV status not recorded). Some clones in this sample may be carry-over from other donors' samples. The rearrangement links TRBV28 to TRBJ2-5; no firm D call. The chain's CDR3 is CASSLLQTRQETQYF. DNA for the CDR3: TGTGCCAGCAGTCTCCTCCAGACACGGCAAGAGACCCAGTACTTC.